This paragraph reports one T cell receptor (beta chain). This sample is part of a study of immune evolution from preneoplasia to lung adenocarcinoma. Libraries were prepared by immunoSEQ multiplex PCR; TCRdb keeps only in-frame clonotypes and omits some of them. The sample lists 7,600 or so clones, roughly 73% occurring once. Germline V CDR1 and CDR2: MNHEY, SVGAGI. V shed 6 bases and J shed 5 bases, with 13 bases lying between them. This CDR3 has 13 amino acids. Resections took place in Japan or China from about 2013 to 2017. The source of this sequence is a person aged 55 to 79 with lung adenocarcinoma. Material for sequencing was FFPE adjacent normal lung tissue. V usage is TRBV6-5 and J usage is TRBJ1-1; no definite D call. In DNA form, the CDR3 reads TGTGCCAGCAGATCAAGTACGGTAACTGAAGCTTTCTTT. It translates to CASRSSTVTEAFF.